Each of the 3 T cell receptor beta chains below was sequenced from the same sample in a study of Ad26.COV2.S vaccination and SARS-CoV-2 variants. Measured with immunoSEQ multiplex PCR; TCRdb has only the in-frame clones, and not every one. In the table there are 400,000 to 450,000 clones, about 90% of which are singletons. Treatment specified: roughly 18 received Ad26.COV2.S at low or high dose, single or two shots; about 5 received placebo; per-sample allocation not given. The samples date from day 63 after the first vaccine or placebo injection. This material consisted of peripheral blood, taken in a trial of Ad26.COV2.S vaccine versus placebo. The receptor set was obtained from a person aged 18 to 65 who received the Ad26.COV2.S COVID-19 vaccine or a placebo.

The V gene is TRBV29-1, the J gene TRBJ1-2, with D unresolved. V shed 8 bases and J shed 3 bases, with 4 bases lying between them. Germline values: CDR1 SQVTM, CDR2 ANQGSEA. This CDR3 has 9 amino acids. The CDR3 spells CSTDYGYTF. In nucleotides, the CDR3 is TGCAGCACGGACTATGGCTACACCTTC.

The chain joins TRBV6-2 or TRBV6-3 to TRBJ2-7; the match to TRBD2 covers 10 bases. The CDR3 is 15 amino acids. Germline V lookup: CDR1 MNHEY, CDR2 SVGEGT. V shed 5 bases and J 3 bases; nucleotides not matched to a gene: 7. This CDR3 reads CASSPPGLADYEQYF. The CDR3 nucleotides read TGTGCCAGCAGTCCCCCCGGACTAGCGGACTACGAGCAGTACTTC.

The genes are TRBV28 and TRBJ1-1; D might be TRBD1 (6 bases). The germline V gene encodes CDR1 MDHEN and CDR2 SYDVKM. V lost 5 bases, J lost 3 bases, and 16 bases lay in between. CDR3 length: 15 residues. Here the CDR3 reads CASSPPRGGDTEAFF. The CDR3 DNA reads TGTGCCAGCAGTCCTCCGAGGGGGGGGGACACTGAAGCTTTCTTT.